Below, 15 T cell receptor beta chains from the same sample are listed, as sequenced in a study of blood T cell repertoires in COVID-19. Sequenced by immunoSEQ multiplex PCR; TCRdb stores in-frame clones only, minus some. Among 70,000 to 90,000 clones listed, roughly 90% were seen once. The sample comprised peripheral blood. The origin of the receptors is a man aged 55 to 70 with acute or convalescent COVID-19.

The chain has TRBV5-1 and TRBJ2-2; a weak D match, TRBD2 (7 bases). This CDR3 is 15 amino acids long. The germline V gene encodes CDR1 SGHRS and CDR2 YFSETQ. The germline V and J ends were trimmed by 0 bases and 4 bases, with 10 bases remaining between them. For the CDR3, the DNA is TGCGCCAGCAGCTTGGAGGGGGGGCGCACCGGGGAGCTGTTTTTT. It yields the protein CASSLEGGRTGELFF.

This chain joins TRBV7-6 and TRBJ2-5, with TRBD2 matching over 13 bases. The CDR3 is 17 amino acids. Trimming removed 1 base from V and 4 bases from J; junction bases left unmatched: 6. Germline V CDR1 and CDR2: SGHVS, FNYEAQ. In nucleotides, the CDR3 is TGTGCCAGCAGCTTAGTAGGGGGACTAGCGGGACCAGAGACCCAGTACTTC. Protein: CASSLVGGLAGPETQYF.

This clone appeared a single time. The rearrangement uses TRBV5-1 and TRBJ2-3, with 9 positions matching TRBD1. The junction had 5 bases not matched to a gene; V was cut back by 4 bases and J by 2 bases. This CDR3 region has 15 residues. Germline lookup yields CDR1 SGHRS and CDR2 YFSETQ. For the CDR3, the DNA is TGCGCCAGCAGCGCGGCACAGGGGGCCACAGATACGCAGTATTTT. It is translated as CASSAAQGATDTQYF.

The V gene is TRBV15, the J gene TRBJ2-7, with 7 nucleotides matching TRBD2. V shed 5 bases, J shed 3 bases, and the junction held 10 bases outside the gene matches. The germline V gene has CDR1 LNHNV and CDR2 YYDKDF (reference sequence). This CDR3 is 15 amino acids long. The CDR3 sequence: CATSPLWGGVYEQYF. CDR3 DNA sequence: TGTGCCACCAGCCCACTGTGGGGGGGGGTCTACGAGCAGTACTTC.

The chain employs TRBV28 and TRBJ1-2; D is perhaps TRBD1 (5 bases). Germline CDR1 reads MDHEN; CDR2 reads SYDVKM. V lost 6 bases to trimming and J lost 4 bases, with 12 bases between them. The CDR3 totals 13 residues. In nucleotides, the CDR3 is TGTGCCAGCAGCCTTACAGGCACCTATGGCTACACCTTC. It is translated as CASSLTGTYGYTF.

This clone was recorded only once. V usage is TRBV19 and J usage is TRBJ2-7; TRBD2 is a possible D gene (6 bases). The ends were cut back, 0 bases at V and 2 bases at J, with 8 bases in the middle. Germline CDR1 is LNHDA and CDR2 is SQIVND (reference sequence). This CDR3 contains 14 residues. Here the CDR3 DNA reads TGTGCCAGTAGTATAGAGGCGGGGCCCTACGAGCAGTACTTC. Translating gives CASSIEAGPYEQYF. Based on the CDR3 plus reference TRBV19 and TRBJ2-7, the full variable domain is DGGITQSPKYLFRKEGQNVTLSCEQNLNHDAMYWYRQDPGQGLRLIYYSQIVNDFQKGDIAEGYSVSREKKESFPLTVTSAQKNPTAFYLCASSIEAGPYEQYFGPGTRLTVT.

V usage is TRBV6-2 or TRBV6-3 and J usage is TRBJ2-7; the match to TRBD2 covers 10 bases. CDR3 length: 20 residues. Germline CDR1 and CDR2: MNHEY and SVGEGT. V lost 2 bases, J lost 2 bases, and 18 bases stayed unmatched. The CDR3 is CASSYSNVPSGLAKTYEQYF. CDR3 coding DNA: TGTGCCAGCAGTTACAGTAACGTCCCGTCGGGACTAGCGAAAACCTACGAGCAGTACTTC.

The CDR3 loop is CASSPARGMASPLHF. CDR3 coding DNA: TGCGCCAGCAGTCCCGCCAGGGGAATGGCTTCACCCCTCCACTTT. The J gene is TRBJ1-6, the V gene TRBV5-1; TRBD1 is a possible D gene (6 bases). Trimming stripped 5 bases from V and 9 bases from J, with 18 bases between. From germline, CDR1 is SGHRS and CDR2 YFSETQ. The CDR3 consists of 15 residues.

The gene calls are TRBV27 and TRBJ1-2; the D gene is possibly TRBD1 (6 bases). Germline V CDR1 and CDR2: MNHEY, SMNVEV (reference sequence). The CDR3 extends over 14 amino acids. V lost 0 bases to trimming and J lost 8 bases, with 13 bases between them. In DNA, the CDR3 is TGTGCCAGCAGTTTATCGTGGGACCAGGGGGGCTACACCTTC. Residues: CASSLSWDQGGYTF.

The CDR3 here is CASSLQLGSYNEQFF. The DNA for the CDR3 is TGTGCCAGCAGCTTGCAACTAGGCTCCTACAATGAGCAGTTCTTC. The rearrangement links TRBV5-4 to TRBJ2-1; D might be TRBD2 (5 bases). Trimming took 1 base from V and 0 from J, leaving 8 bases between them. This CDR3 is 15 amino acids long. CDR1 and CDR2 from the germline V gene are SGHNT and YYREEE (reference sequence). Based on the CDR3 plus reference TRBV5-4 and TRBJ2-1, the full variable domain is ETGVTQSPTHLIKTRGQQVTLRCSSQSGHNTVSWYQQALGQGPQFIFQYYREEENGRGNFPPRFSGLQFPNYSSELNVNALELDDSALYLCASSLQLGSYNEQFFGPGTRLTVL.

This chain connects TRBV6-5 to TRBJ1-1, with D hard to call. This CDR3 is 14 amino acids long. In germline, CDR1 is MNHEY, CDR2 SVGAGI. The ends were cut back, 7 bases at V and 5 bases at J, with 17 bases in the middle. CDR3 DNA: TGTGCCAGCACCTCTGGCCTTCCCGGGACTGAAGCTTTCTTT. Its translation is CASTSGLPGTEAFF.

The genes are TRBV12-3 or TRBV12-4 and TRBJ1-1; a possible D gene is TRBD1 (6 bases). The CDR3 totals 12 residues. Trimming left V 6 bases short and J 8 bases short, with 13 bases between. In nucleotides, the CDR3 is TGTGCCAGCAGCTCCCCTGACAGGGAAGCTTTCTTT. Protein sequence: CASSSPDREAFF.

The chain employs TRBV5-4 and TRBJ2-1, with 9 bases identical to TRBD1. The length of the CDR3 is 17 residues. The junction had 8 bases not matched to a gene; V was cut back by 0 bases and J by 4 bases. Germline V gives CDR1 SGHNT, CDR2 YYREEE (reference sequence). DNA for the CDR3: TGTGCCAGCAGCTTGGCGGCCGGGACAGGGAGGTACAATGAGCAGTTCTTC. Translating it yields CASSLAAGTGRYNEQFF.

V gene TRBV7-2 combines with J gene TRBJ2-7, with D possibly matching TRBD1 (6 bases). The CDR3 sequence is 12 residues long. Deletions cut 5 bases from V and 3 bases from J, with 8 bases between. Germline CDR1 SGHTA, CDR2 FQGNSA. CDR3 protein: CASSKDSYEQYF. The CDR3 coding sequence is TGTGCCAGCAGCAAGGACAGCTACGAGCAGTACTTC. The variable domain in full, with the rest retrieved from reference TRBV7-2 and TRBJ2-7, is GAGVSQSPSNKVTEKGKDVELRCDPISGHTALYWYRQSLGQGLEFLIYFQGNSAPDKSGLPSDRFSAERTGGSVSTLTIQRTQQEDSAVYLCASSKDSYEQYFGPGTRLTVT.

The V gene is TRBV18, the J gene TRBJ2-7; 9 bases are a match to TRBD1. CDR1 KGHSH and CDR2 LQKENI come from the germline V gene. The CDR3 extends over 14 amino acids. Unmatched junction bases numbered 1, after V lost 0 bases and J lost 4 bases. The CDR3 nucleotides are TGTGCCAGCTCACCACCTGGGACAGGGTACGAGCAGTACTTC. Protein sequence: CASSPPGTGYEQYF. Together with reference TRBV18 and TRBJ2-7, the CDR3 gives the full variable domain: NAGVMQNPRHLVRRRGQEARLRCSPMKGHSHVYWYRQLPEEGLKFMVYLQKENIIDESGMPKERFSAEFPKEGPSILRIQQVVRGDSAAYFCASSPPGTGYEQYFGPGTRLTVT.